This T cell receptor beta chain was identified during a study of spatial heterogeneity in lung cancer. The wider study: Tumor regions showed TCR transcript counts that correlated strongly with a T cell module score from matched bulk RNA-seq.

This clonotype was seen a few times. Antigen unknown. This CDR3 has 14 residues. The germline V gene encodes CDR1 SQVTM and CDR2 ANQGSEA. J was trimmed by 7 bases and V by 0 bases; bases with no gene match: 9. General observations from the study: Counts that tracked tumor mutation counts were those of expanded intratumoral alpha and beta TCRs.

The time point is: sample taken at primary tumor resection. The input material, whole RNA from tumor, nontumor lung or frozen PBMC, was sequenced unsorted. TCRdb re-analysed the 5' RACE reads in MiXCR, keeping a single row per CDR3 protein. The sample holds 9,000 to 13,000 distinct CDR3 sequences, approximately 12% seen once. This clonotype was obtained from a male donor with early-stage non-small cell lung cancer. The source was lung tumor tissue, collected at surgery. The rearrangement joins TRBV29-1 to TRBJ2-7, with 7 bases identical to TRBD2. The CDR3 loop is CSVEDPTRGGEQYF. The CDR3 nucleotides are TGCAGCGTTGAAGATCCTACGCGGGGAGGGGAGCAGTACTTC.